This T cell receptor beta chain derives from a study of blood T cell repertoires in COVID-19 (dated by TCRdb to 2020 to 2022). For the study in its entirety: Samples covering the acute and convalescent phases of COVID-19 were provided by collaborators in the United States, Italy and Spain. The samples were drawn from two sources: the first 160 participants of the ongoing ImmuneRACE study, and 1,000 to 1,500 subjects contributed by 6 global collaborators. Deeply sampled blood TCRbeta repertoires from subjects exposed to, actively infected with, or recovered from COVID-19 were included in the dataset. The prospective study material was composed of cDNA or gDNA derived from T cells, B-cell-depleted T cells, or PBMCs. Where available, HLA class I and class II types were taken from metadata supplied by the sample provider and were not determined by assay-based typing. Sample metadata almost always included a de-identified subject ID, COVID-19 status, age in years and sex. The repertoires were released in a freely available public database meant as a resource for research on the immune response to SARS-CoV-2.

For this clone: Its recognized antigen is unknown. Nothing much larger sits one base from this clone, and base qualities are not available.

After removal of 5 bases from V and 1 base from J, the junction retains 4 bases not matched to a gene. The germline V gene supplies CDR1 SGHVS and CDR2 FQNEAQ. The CDR3, from cysteine to phenylalanine, totals 14 residues. Left in the record is the CDR3 DNA by itself, 42 bases read in frame from the first base. Broad study findings and their caveats: The amount of clinical and demographic metadata varied by source and participant and was provided uncurated.

The collaborating institutions used their own protocols to collect whole blood in K2EDTA tubes. Collaborator samples were shipped for TCRbeta analysis as frozen whole blood, isolated PBMCs, or DNA extracted from either sample type. The immunoSEQ Assay, a bias-controlled multiplex PCR, was used to amplify TCRbeta CDR3 regions from genomic DNA. The paper's data handling went like this. The number of nucleated cells in each sample was estimated by amplification of reference gene primers within the assay. To quantify the absolute abundance of each unique TCRbeta CDR3 rearrangement, sequence reads were collapsed and filtered. Productive Simpson clonality was computed per sample as the square root of Simpson's diversity index over productive rearrangements. The source is immuneACCESS, and TCRdb retained only in-frame sequences with V and J called. Part of the clones is not carried over; for the studies checked, unresolved V genes explain less than half of this, and the remainder is unexplained. Clone size and V and J calls were adopted from that table, with D and trimming inferred from the DNA. Recorded for this sample are some 150,000 clones; 70% to 85% of them occurred a single time. Roughly 10% of the sample rests with the top ten.

The receptor's source is a woman over 75 in a cohort sampled during active or convalescent COVID-19. The V and J genes are TRBV7-8 and TRBJ1-1; TRBD1 fits 7 bases in the junction. The specimen was peripheral blood. Here the CDR3 is given as CASSPGTANTEAFF. The DNA reads TGTGCCAGCAGCCCCGGGACAGCGAACACTGAAGCTTTCTTT. When the CDR3 is completed using the reference TRBV7-8 and TRBJ1-1 genes on either side, the full variable domain is GAGVSQSPRYKVAKRGQDVALRCDPISGHVSLFWYQQALGQGPEFLTYFQNEAQLDKSGLPSDRFFAERPEGSVSTLKIQRTQQEDSAVYLCASSPGTANTEAFFGQGTRLTVV.